This is a list of T cell receptor beta chains from one sample in a study of T cells in Graves' hyperthyroidism and ophthalmopathy. TCRdb re-analysed the multiplex PCR reads in MiXCR, keeping a single row per CDR3 protein. The sample has around 520,000 distinct CDR3 sequences, approximately 14% seen once. Sequenced input: blood. Receptor source: a woman aged 18-35 years with Graves' hyperthyroidism. The CDR3 runs from the conserved cysteine through the conserved F or W. D genes are given only for firm matches. A row's size may be missing; if present it is once, few, many or a size class.

abundance,d_gene,j_gene,v_gene,CDR3aa,CDR3nt
-,TRBD1,TRBJ1-1,TRBV20-1,CSVDGTGGAESTEAFF,TGCAGCGTCGATGGGACAGGGGGCGCCGAGAGCACTGAAGCTTTCTTT
-,-,TRBJ2-3,TRBV9,CASSAIRTDTQYF,TGTGCCAGCAGCGCGATTCGCACAGATACGCAGTATTTT
few,-,TRBJ1-1,TRBV7-6,CASSLARRTVENTEAFF,TGTGCCAGCAGCTTAGCTCGGCGGACAGTTGAGAACACTGAAGCTTTCTTT
-,TRBD2,TRBJ2-1,TRBV6-2/TRBV6-3,CASSYVDSGKSSYNEQFF,TGTGCCAGCAGTTACGTGGATAGCGGGAAGAGCTCCTACAATGAGCAGTTCTTC
many,-,TRBJ2-2,TRBV7-9,CASSVKNRAVGELFF,TGTGCCAGCAGCGTAAAAAACAGGGCGGTCGGGGAGCTGTTTTTT
many,-,TRBJ2-1,TRBV20-1,CSARDGSSYNEQFF,TGCAGTGCTAGAGATGGGAGCTCCTACAATGAGCAGTTCTTC
few,-,TRBJ2-2,TRBV12-3/TRBV12-4,CASNSGTENTGELFF,TGTGCCAGCAATTCCGGGACGGAAAACACCGGGGAGCTGTTTTTT
few,TRBD1,TRBJ2-3,TRBV6-1,CASRLRDRGSDTQYF,TGTGCCAGCAGACTCCGGGACAGGGGGTCAGATACGCAGTATTTT
many,-,TRBJ2-5,TRBV20-1,CSAFTLSGQETQYF,TGCAGTGCCTTTACCCTCAGCGGGCAAGAGACCCAGTACTTC
many,TRBD2,TRBJ2-1,TRBV13,CASSQTSGIYNEQFF,TGTGCCAGCAGCCAGACTAGCGGGATCTACAATGAGCAGTTCTTC
many,-,TRBJ1-6,TRBV18,CASSPPLSRGYNSPLHF,TGTGCCAGCTCACCACCGCTCTCTCGTGGGTATAATTCACCCCTCCACTTT